The T cell receptor (beta chain) described here comes from a study of shared clonotypes between healthy human individuals. Only one count was recorded for this clone. CD45RA-negative memory and CD45RA+ naive subsets were split from the CD4+ cells. Deep was the level used in running the assay. Clones were read by immunoSEQ multiplex PCR, and TCRdb kept only the in-frame ones, dropping some. Of about 2.4 million clones listed, approximately 93% are singletons. CDR1 and CDR2 (germline): MRHNA, SNTAGT. Trimming stripped 6 bases from V and 0 bases from J, with 6 bases between. This CDR3 spans 13 amino acids.

V is TRBV6-4 and J is TRBJ1-3; D is undetermined. Sequenced material: naive CD4+ T cells from PBMCs. Subset specified: CD45RA+ positively selected. This receptor was obtained from a man aged 18 to 29 in good health. Some clones in this sample may be carry-over from other donors' samples. This CDR3 reads CASSVNSGNTIYF. The CDR3 DNA sequence: TGTGCCAGCAGCGTGAACTCTGGAAACACCATATATTTT.